This TCR beta chain was identified in a study of blood T cell repertoires in COVID-19. The CDR3 length is 18 residues. Looked up from germline, CDR1 is LGHNA and CDR2 is YSLEER. The ends lost 1 base at V and 8 bases at J; junction bases unmatched: 16. Assay: immunoSEQ multiplex PCR; the TCRdb copy retains only in-frame clones and omits some. The sample contains approximately 210,000 clones, 88% of which appear only once. The source is a man in his sixties or seventies with acute or convalescent COVID-19. This chain joins TRBV4-3 and TRBJ2-1, with 8 bases aligning to TRBD2. Sequenced: peripheral blood. The CDR3 DNA is TGCGCCAGCAGCCAAGGTAGACAACTAGCGGTGAATATCGATGAGCAGTTCTTC. This translates into CASSQGRQLAVNIDEQFF.